These T cell receptor beta chains were read from a single sample in a study of identical twins. Each CDR3 protein gets one entry after TCRdb re-called the 5' RACE reads with MiXCR. Seen here are 400,000 to 550,000 distinct CDR3 sequences, approximately 22% observed once, and the top ten hold 0.8% to 1%. A further study also used this sample, focusing on T cells expressing NK-cell markers.

Sequencing was done on a sample of CD4+ T cells sorted from blood. These receptors were collected from a woman younger than 35 in good health. The CDR3 runs from the conserved cysteine through the conserved F or W. The order of the fields is D gene, clone size, J gene, V gene, CDR3 protein, CDR3 DNA. A D gene is named only where the DNA matches it firmly. Not every row has a clone size; where given, it reads once, few, many or a size class.

>.|.|TRBJ1-6|TRBV12-3/TRBV12-4
CACQDSSYNSPLHF
TGTGCCTGTCAGGACAGCTCCTATAATTCACCCCTCCACTTT
>.|few|TRBJ2-6|TRBV20-1
CSARDFAGANVLTF
TGCAGTGCTAGGGATTTTGCTGGGGCCAACGTCCTGACTTTC
>TRBD2|few|TRBJ2-2|TRBV29-1
CSVSVAGIDGELFF
TGCAGCGTATCCGTAGCGGGTATTGACGGGGAGCTGTTTTTT
>TRBD1|few|TRBJ1-5|TRBV6-2/TRBV6-3
CASSRGGYSLQPQHF
TGTGCCAGCAGCAGGGGGGGTTACTCCCTTCAGCCCCAGCATTTT
>.|.|TRBJ2-3|TRBV5-1
CASSLDAGAFTDTQYF
TGCGCCAGCAGCTTGGATGCGGGGGCCTTCACAGATACGCAGTATTTT
>.|.|TRBJ2-1|TRBV10-3
CAISESLGNEQFF
TGTGCCATCAGTGAGTCGCTAGGGAATGAGCAGTTCTTC
>TRBD2|few|TRBJ2-6|TRBV6-1
CATTTSGGSGANVLTF
TGTGCCACCACGACTAGCGGAGGCTCTGGGGCCAACGTCCTGACTTTC
>TRBD1|few|TRBJ1-1|TRBV3-1
CASSQGQREEAFF
TGTGCCAGCAGCCAGGGACAGAGGGAGGAAGCTTTCTTT
>.|.|TRBJ2-5|TRBV20-1
CSARGATQYF
TGCAGTGCTAGGGGAGCGACCCAGTACTTC
>.|few|TRBJ1-4|TRBV6-5
CASSYGELATNEKLFF
TGTGCCAGCAGTTACGGGGAACTAGCAACTAATGAAAAACTGTTTTTT
>TRBD2|.|TRBJ2-1|TRBV20-1
CSARDLGGGAYNEQFF
TGCAGTGCTAGAGATTTAGGCGGGGGGGCCTACAATGAGCAGTTCTTC
>TRBD2|.|TRBJ2-1|TRBV6-2/TRBV6-3
CASSVIAGGSYNEQFF
TGTGCCAGCAGTGTTATAGCGGGAGGGAGTTACAATGAGCAGTTCTTC
>.|.|TRBJ2-7|TRBV20-1
CSASGEVGYEQYF
TGCAGTGCTTCGGGGGAGGTGGGCTACGAGCAGTACTTC
>.|few|TRBJ1-2|TRBV9
CASSVRVGYGYTF
TGTGCCAGCAGCGTGAGGGTCGGCTATGGCTACACCTTC
>.|.|TRBJ2-1|TRBV5-6
CASSLVGETPPNEQFF
TGTGCCAGCAGCTTGGTGGGGGAGACACCTCCCAATGAGCAGTTCTTC
>TRBD2|.|TRBJ2-3|TRBV20-1
CCARDVGTSGSTDTQYF
TGCTGTGCTAGAGACGTAGGGACTAGCGGGAGCACAGATACGCAGTATTTT
>.|few|TRBJ1-2|TRBV11-3
CASSPGRGQPNYGYTF
TGTGCCAGCAGCCCGGGACGGGGGCAACCGAACTATGGCTACACCTTC
>.|few|TRBJ2-5|TRBV29-1
CSVGGHQETQYF
TGCAGCGTTGGGGGTCACCAAGAGACCCAGTACTTC
>.|few|TRBJ1-2|TRBV12-3/TRBV12-4
CASSYQVSKGGYTF
TGTGCCAGCAGTTATCAGGTGTCTAAGGGTGGCTACACCTTC
>TRBD2|few|TRBJ2-1|TRBV20-1
CSARDSSGGINEQFF
TGCAGTGCTAGAGATTCTAGCGGGGGGATCAATGAGCAGTTCTTC
>TRBD2|.|TRBJ2-1|TRBV5-1
CASSPGAAGGYNEQFF
TGCGCCAGCAGCCCGGGGGCGGCGGGAGGGTACAATGAGCAGTTCTTC
>TRBD1|.|TRBJ2-1|TRBV19
CASGTGDSEQFF
TGTGCCAGTGGGACAGGGGATAGTGAGCAGTTCTTC
>.|.|TRBJ2-2|TRBV9
CASSVRGTGNTGELFF
TGTGCCAGCAGCGTTCGTGGGACCGGGAACACCGGGGAGCTGTTTTTT
>.|.|TRBJ2-1|TRBV5-1
CASTHGVTLRYNEQFF
TGCGCCAGCACCCACGGGGTAACGTTAAGATACAATGAGCAGTTCTTC
>.|few|TRBJ1-1|TRBV6-1
CASSPSDRNTEAFF
TGTGCCAGCAGCCCCAGTGACAGGAACACTGAAGCTTTCTTT
>TRBD1|few|TRBJ1-5|TRBV20-1
CSAQGADQPQHF
TGCAGTGCTCAGGGGGCCGATCAGCCCCAGCATTTT
>.|few|TRBJ1-4|TRBV20-1
CSASGGDQEKLFF
TGCAGTGCTAGTGGAGGGGATCAAGAAAAACTGTTTTTT
>.|.|TRBJ1-1|TRBV27
CASSHVRRDTEAFF
TGTGCCAGCAGTCACGTACGCAGGGACACTGAAGCTTTCTTT
>.|.|TRBJ2-7|TRBV5-5
CASSYTGTEQYF
TGTGCCAGCAGTTATACAGGTACCGAGCAGTACTTC
>TRBD2|few|TRBJ2-1|TRBV20-1
CSARGGTGGESSYNEQFF
TGCAGTGCTAGAGGGGGGACTGGGGGGGAAAGCTCCTACAATGAGCAGTTCTTC
>.|few|TRBJ1-1|TRBV20-1
CSAPRKAGISEAFF
TGCAGTGCCCCACGAAAGGCGGGGATCTCTGAAGCTTTCTTT
>.|few|TRBJ1-4|TRBV20-1
CSARGYIATNEKLFF
TGCAGTGCTAGAGGGTACATTGCAACTAATGAAAAACTGTTTTTT
>.|few|TRBJ2-5|TRBV7-9
CASSLEKETQYF
TGTGCCAGCAGCTTAGAGAAGGAGACCCAGTACTTC
>.|.|TRBJ2-1|TRBV5-1
CASSLTSRSYNEQFF
TGCGCCAGCAGCTTGACTTCCCGCTCCTACAATGAGCAGTTCTTC
>TRBD1|few|TRBJ2-5|TRBV20-1
CSARVTPGQQETQYF
TGCAGTGCTAGAGTGACGCCGGGACAGCAAGAGACCCAGTACTTC
>.|few|TRBJ1-6|TRBV5-4
CASSLGTELPNSPLHF
TGTGCCAGCAGCTTGGGGACAGAACTCCCGAATTCACCCCTCCACTTT
>TRBD2|many|TRBJ2-5|TRBV29-1
CSVELAEETQYF
TGCAGCGTCGAACTAGCGGAAGAGACCCAGTACTTC
>.|.|TRBJ1-1|TRBV20-1
CSGEGYSEAFF
TGCAGTGGAGAAGGGTACTCTGAAGCTTTCTTT
>.|.|TRBJ2-7|TRBV20-1
CSARADSYEQYF
TGCAGTGCTAGAGCGGACTCCTACGAGCAGTACTTC
>.|.|TRBJ2-7|TRBV6-2/TRBV6-3
CASRSPSRFYEQYF
TGTGCCAGCAGGTCCCCCTCGCGGTTCTACGAGCAGTACTTC
>TRBD2|.|TRBJ2-2|TRBV9
CASSVSSGDGELFF
TGTGCCAGCAGCGTTAGTAGCGGGGACGGGGAGCTGTTTTTT
>.|many|TRBJ1-2|TRBV12-3/TRBV12-4
CASSGDGAGGYTF
TGTGCCAGCAGCGGGGACGGTGCTGGTGGCTACACCTTC
>.|.|TRBJ1-4|TRBV20-1
CSARGVGSWMFF
TGCAGTGCTAGAGGGGTTGGCAGTTGGATGTTTTTT
>.|.|TRBJ2-7|TRBV5-1
CASSWGASYEQYF
TGCGCCAGCAGCTGGGGGGCAAGCTACGAGCAGTACTTC
>.|few|TRBJ1-2|TRBV4-3
CASSQDGSANNYGYTF
TGCGCCAGCAGCCAAGACGGATCTGCTAATAACTATGGCTACACCTTC
>.|.|TRBJ2-5|TRBV23-1
CAQQEQETQYF
TGCGCCCAGCAGGAACAAGAGACCCAGTACTTC